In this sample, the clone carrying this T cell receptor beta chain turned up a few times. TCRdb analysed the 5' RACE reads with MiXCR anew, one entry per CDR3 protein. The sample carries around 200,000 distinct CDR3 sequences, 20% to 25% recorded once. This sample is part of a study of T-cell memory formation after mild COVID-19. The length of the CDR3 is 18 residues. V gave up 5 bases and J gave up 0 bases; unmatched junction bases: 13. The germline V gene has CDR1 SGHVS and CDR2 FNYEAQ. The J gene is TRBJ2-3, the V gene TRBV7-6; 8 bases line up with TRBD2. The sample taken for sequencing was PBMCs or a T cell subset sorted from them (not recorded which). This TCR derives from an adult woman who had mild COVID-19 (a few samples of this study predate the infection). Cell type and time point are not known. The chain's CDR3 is CASSPRILAGPSTDTQYF. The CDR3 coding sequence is TGTGCCAGCAGCCCGAGGATTTTAGCGGGGCCGAGCACAGATACGCAGTATTTT.